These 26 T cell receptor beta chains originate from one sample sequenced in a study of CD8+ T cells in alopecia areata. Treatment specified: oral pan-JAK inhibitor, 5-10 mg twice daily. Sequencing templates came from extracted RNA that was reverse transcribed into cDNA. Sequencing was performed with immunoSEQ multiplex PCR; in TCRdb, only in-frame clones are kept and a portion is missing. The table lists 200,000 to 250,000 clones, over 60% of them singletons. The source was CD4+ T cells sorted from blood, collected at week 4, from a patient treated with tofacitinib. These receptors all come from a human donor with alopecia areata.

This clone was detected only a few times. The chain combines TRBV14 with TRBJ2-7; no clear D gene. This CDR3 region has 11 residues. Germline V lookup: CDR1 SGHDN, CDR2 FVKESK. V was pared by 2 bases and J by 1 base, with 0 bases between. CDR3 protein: CASSQSYEQYF. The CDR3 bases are TGTGCCAGCAGCCAATCCTACGAGCAGTACTTC.

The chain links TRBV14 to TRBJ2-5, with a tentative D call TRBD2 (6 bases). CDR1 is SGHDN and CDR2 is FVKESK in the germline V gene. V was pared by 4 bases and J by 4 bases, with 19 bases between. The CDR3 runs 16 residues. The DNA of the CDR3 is TGTGCCAGCAGCCGGAGGGGTCTTATGGGCGGAGAGACCCAGTACTTC. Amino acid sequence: CASSRRGLMGGETQYF.

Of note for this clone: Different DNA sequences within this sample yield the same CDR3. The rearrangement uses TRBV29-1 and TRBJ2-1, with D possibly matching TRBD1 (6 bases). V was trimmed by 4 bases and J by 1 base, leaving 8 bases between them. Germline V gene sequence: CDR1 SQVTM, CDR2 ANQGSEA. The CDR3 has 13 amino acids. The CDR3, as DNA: TGCAGCGTTGTGGACAGTTCCTACAATGAGCAGTTCTTC. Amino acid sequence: CSVVDSSYNEQFF.

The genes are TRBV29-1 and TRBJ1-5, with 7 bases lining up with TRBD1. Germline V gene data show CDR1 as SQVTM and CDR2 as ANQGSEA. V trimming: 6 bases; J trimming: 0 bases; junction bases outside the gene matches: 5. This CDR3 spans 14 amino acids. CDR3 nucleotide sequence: TGCAGCGTCTCCGGACAGGCTAGCAATCAGCCCCAGCATTTT. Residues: CSVSGQASNQPQHF.

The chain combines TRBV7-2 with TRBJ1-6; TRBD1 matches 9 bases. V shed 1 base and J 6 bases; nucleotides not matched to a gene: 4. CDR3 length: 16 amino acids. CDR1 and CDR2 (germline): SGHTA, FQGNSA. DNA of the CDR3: TGTGCCAGCAGCTTAGTTGGGGGACAGGGTAATTCACCCCTCCACTTT. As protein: CASSLVGGQGNSPLHF.

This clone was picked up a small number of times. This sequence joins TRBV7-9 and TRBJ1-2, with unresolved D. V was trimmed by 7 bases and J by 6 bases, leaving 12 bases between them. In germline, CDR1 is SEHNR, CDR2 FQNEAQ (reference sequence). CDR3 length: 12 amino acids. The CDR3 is CASNGKENGYTF. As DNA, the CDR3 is TGTGCCAGCAATGGGAAGGAAAATGGCTACACCTTC.

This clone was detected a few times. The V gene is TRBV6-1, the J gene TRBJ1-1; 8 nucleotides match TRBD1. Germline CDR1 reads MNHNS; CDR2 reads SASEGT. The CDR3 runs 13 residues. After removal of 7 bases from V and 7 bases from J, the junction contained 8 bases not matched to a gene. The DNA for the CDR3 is TGTGCCAGCAACGAGCAGGGGACAGGTGAAGCTTTCTTT. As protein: CASNEQGTGEAFF.

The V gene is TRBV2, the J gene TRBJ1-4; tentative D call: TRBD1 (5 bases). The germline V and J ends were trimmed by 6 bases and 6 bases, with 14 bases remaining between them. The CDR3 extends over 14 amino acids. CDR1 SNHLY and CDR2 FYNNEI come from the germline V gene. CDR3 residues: CASRTGTVDEKLFF. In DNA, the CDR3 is TGTGCCAGCAGAACCGGGACGGTGGATGAAAAACTGTTTTTT.

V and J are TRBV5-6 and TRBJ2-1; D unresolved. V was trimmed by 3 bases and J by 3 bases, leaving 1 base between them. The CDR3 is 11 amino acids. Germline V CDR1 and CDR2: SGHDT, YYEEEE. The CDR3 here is CASSYYNEQFF. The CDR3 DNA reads TGTGCCAGCAGCTACTACAATGAGCAGTTCTTC.

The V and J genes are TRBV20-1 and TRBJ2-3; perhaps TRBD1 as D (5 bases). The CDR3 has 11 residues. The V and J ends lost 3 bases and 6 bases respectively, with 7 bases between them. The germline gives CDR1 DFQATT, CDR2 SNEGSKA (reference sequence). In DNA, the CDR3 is TGCAGTGCTAGTGCAGGGGATACGCAGTATTTT. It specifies CSASAGDTQYF.

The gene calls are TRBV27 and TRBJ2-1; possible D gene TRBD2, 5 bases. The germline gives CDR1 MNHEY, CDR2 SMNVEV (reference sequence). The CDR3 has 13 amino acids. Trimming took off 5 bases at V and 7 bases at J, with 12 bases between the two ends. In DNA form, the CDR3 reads TGTGCCAGCAGTCTCCGGGAAGGGAATGAGCAGTTCTTC. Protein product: CASSLREGNEQFF.

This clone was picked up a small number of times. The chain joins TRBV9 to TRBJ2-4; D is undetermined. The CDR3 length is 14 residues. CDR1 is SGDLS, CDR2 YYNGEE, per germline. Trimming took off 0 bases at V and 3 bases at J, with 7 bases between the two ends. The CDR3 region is CASSVAPGKNIQYF. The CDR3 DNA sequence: TGTGCCAGCAGCGTAGCTCCGGGCAAAAACATTCAGTACTTC. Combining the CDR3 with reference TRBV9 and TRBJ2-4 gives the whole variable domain DSGVTQTPKHLITATGQRVTLRCSPRSGDLSVYWYQQSLDQGLQFLIQYYNGEERAKGNILERFSAQQFPDLHSELNLSSLELGDSALYFCASSVAPGKNIQYFGAGTRLSVL.

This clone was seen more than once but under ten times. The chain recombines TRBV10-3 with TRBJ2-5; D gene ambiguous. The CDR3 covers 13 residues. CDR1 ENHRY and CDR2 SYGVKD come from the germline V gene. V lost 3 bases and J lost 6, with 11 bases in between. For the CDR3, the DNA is TGTGCCATCAGTGAAGTGAGGTCACAGACCCAGTACTTC. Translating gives CAISEVRSQTQYF.

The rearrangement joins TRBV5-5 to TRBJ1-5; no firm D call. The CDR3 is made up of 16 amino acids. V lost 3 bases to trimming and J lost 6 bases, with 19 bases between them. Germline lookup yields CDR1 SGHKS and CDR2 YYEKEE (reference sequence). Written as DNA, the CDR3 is TGTGCCAGCAGCTCACACTTGAAACGAGTAGGTCAGCCCCAGCATTTT. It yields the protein CASSSHLKRVGQPQHF.

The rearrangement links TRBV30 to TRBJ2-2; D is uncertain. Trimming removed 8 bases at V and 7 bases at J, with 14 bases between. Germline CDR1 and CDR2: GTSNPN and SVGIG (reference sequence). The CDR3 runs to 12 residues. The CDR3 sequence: CAEKRSVGELFF. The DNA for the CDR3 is TGTGCCGAGAAGAGGTCAGTCGGGGAGCTGTTTTTT.

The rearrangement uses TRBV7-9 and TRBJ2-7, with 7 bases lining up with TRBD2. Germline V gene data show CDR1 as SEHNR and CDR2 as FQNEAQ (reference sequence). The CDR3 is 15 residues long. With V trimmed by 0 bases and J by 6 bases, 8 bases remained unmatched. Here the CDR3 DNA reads TGTGCCAGCAGCTTAGCGCCCAGCGGGGCCGGCGAGCAGTACTTC. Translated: CASSLAPSGAGEQYF.

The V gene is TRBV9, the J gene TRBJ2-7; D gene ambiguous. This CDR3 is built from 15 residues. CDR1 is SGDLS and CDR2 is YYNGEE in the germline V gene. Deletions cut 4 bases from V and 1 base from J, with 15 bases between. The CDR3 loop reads CASSPTSIQSYEQYF. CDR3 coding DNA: TGTGCCAGCAGCCCAACCAGTATTCAATCCTACGAGCAGTACTTC.

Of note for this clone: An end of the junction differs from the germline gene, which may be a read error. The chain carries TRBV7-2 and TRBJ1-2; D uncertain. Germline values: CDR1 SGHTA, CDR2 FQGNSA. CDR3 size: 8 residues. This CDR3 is CASSRIAF. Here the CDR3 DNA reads TGTGCCAGCAGCCGCATCGCCTTC.

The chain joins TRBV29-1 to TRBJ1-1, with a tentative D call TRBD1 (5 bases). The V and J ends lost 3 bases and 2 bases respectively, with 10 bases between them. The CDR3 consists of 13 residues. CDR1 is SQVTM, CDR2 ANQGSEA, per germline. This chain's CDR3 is CSVDAQVNTEAFF. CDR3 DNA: TGCAGCGTTGACGCACAGGTCAACACTGAAGCTTTCTTT.

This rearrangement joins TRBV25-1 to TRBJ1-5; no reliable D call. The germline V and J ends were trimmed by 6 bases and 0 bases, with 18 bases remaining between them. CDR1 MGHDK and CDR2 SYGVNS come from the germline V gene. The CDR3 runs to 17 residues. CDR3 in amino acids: CASREPNRENSNQPQHF. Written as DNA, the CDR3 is TGTGCCAGCAGGGAACCGAATAGGGAAAATAGCAATCAGCCCCAGCATTTT.

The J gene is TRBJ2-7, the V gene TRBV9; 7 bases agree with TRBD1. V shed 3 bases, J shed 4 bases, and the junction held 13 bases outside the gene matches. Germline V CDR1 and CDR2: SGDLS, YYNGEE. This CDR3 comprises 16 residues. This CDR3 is CASSENSGTEIYEQYF. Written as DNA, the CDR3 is TGTGCCAGCAGCGAAAATTCCGGGACAGAGATTTACGAGCAGTACTTC.

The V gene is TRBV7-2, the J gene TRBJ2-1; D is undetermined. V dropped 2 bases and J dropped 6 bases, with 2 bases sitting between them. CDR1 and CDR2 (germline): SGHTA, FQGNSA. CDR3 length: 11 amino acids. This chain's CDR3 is CASSLFNEQFF. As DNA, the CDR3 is TGTGCCAGCAGCTTATTCAATGAGCAGTTCTTC.

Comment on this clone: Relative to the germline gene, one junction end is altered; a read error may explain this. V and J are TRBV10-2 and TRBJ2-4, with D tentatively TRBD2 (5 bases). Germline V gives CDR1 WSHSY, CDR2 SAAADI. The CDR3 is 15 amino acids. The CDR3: CASGPGNPPKNIQYF. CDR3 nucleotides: TGTGCCAGCGGACCAGGAAACCCCCCGAAAAACATTCAGTACTTC.

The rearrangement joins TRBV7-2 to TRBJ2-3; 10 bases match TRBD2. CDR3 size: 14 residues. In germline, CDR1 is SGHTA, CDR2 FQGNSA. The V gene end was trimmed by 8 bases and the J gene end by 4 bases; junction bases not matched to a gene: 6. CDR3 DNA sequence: TGTGCCAGCGTGGTAGCGGGGGGCCCAGATACGCAGTATTTT. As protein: CASVVAGGPDTQYF.

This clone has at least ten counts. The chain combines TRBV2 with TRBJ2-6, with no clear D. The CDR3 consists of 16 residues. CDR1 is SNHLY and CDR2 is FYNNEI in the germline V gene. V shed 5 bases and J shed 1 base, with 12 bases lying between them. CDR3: CASSRLGQSGANVLTF. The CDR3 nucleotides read TGTGCCAGCAGTCGTCTCGGGCAATCTGGGGCCAACGTCCTGACTTTC.

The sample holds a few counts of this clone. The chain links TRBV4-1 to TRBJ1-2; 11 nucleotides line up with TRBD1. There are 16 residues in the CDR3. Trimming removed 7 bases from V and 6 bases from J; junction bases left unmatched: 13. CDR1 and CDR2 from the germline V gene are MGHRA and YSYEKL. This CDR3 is CASNPTGTGGINGYTF. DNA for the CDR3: TGCGCCAGCAACCCGACCGGGACAGGGGGAATCAATGGCTACACCTTC.